This TCR beta chain was obtained from a study of neurological immune-mediated disorders. The wider study: A relapsing-remitting course was seen in about 90% of the roughly 34 multiple sclerosis patients and a secondary progressive course in 3.

Time point defined: longitudinal time-point 2. This clonotype came up many times. With 10-nucleotide random UMIs included, cDNA was synthesized by 5'RACE. Every sequencing run generated in excess of 170 million TCR-beta sequences. These sequences covered 15-18 subjects. MiXCR was run by TCRdb on the 5' RACE reads, yielding one entry per CDR3 protein. The data hold about 80,000 distinct CDR3 sequences, with about 5% observed a single time. Germline V gene data show CDR1 as DFQATT and CDR2 as SNEGSKA (reference sequence). V was trimmed by 5 bases and J by 3 bases, leaving 8 bases between them. There are 11 residues in the CDR3.

The V and J genes are TRBV20-1 and TRBJ2-7; a weak D match, TRBD1 (6 bases). Sequencing input: PBMCs. The clonotype comes from a woman in her sixties or seventies with multiple sclerosis. The CDR3 sequence is CSAQTGYEQYF. CDR3 coding DNA: TGCAGTGCTCAGACAGGCTACGAGCAGTACTTC.